This T cell receptor beta chain was sequenced in a study of CD4 and CD8 cells across lung adenocarcinoma regions (dated by TCRdb to between 2018 and 2020). With respect to the entire study: The study examined intratumor heterogeneity of the T cell receptor repertoire by comparing tumor centers with tumor margins.

Of note for this clonotype: The antigen this receptor binds is unknown. Per-base quality was not reported, and no clone a single base away is much larger than it.

Receptor amplification or capture employed PCR. Sequencing instrument: HiSeq X Ten. Using fastp trimming at Q25 and MiXCR clonotype assembly, TCRdb reanalyzed the public sequencing data and kept in-frame beta chains. Under each unique CDR3 protein, matching rows form one entry showing the most common genes and DNA. In this sample the table shows roughly 24,000 distinct CDR3 sequences, 52% of which occur a single time. About 22% of the sample rests with the top ten. The donors were patients who had localized lung adenocarcinoma, which is a subtype of non-small cell lung cancer. Samples were obtained from the centers of localized lung adenocarcinomas. For TCR repertoire analysis, CD4+ T cells from tumor tissue were profiled apart from CD8+ T cells. CDR3 length: 14 amino acids, cysteine to phenylalanine. Kept here is only the CDR3 DNA, which spans 42 bases and is read in frame from base 1. Per the germline V gene, SGHTA is the CDR1 and FQGNSA is the CDR2.

The clonotype comes from a male donor with lung adenocarcinoma. The CD4 and CD8 labels of this study may be unreliable. The specimen was CD4+ T cells from the center of a lung tumor. This specimen's cell subset or site label, per the study, means: tumor center region. The rearranged segments are TRBV7-2 and TRBJ2-4; the D gene is possibly TRBD1 or TRBD2, each agreeing over 5 bases. CDR3 sequence: CAGSGGRGEEIQYF. At the DNA level, the sequence is TGTGCGGGCAGCGGTGGACGGGGCGAAGAGATTCAGTACTTC.